The sequence of this TCR beta chain was determined in a study of shared clonotypes between healthy human individuals. This clone was recorded once. The antigen is undetermined. Researchers ran the assay at a deep level. Study processing details: ImmunoSEQ output held junction-only sequences without quality scores, so filtering differed. Profiled with immunoSEQ multiplex PCR; TCRdb holds only in-frame clones, not every one. Clone size and the V and J calls come from that table; the DNA yielded D and trimming. The sample shows 550,000 to 800,000 clones, about nine tenths of them seen only once. Notes on the study in general: The study found about 4.6% of naive CD4 clonotypes shared across a handful of donors. Non-shared clonotypes were found to have lower generation probabilities than the clonotypes that were shared by all four of the sorted-subset donors.

Germline V lookup: CDR1 SEHNR, CDR2 FQNEAQ (reference sequence). This CDR3 comprises 12 residues. The germline V and J ends were trimmed by 6 bases and 5 bases, with 11 bases remaining between them. The rearrangement links TRBV7-9 to TRBJ2-7; D may be TRBD1 (5 bases). The specimen sequenced was memory CD8+ T cells from PBMCs. The sample's subset: CD45RO+ cells pooled with CCR7-negative TemRA cells. The TCR sequence derives from a young man in good health. Some clones in this sample may be carry-over from other donors' samples. CDR3 nucleotides: TGTGCCAGCAGTTGGTCAGGGAACGAGCAGTACTTC. Translation gives CASSWSGNEQYF.